This T cell receptor (beta chain) was observed in a study of human CD8 memory T cell subsets. UMI-labeled 5' RACE yielded the TCR beta libraries. From its re-call of the 5' RACE reads, TCRdb lists each CDR3 protein once, without DNA. The table gives roughly 5,000 distinct CDR3 sequences; the top ten clones make up around 40% of it. CDR3 size: 13 residues. The germline gives CDR1 SGHTA, CDR2 FQGTGA. PBMC were isolated from buffy coats given by healthy donors. RNA came from duplicate vials of some 140,000 sorted CD8+ T cells per subset. The sample consisted of CD8+ T cells from PBMCs. The receptor's source is a human donor in good health. The gene calls are TRBV7-3 and TRBJ1-1. This CDR3 reads CASSFGGDTEAFF.